Listed below are T cell receptor beta chains from one sample, sequenced in a study of T cells after yellow fever vaccination. TCRdb reprocessed the 5' RACE reads via MiXCR and lists one record per CDR3 protein. The table has a few hundred thousand distinct CDR3 sequences, around 8.1% seen once. This specimen consisted of PBMCs, obtained roughly 46 days after the first yellow fever vaccination. Receptors originate from a young man who received the YFV17D yellow fever vaccine. Each CDR3 is given with its conserved first and last residue. D genes are given only for firm matches. Expanded clones are given a class, and other clones once, few, many or no size at all.

clone_size: few
v_call: TRBV7-3
j_call: TRBJ1-1
d_call: TRBD1
cdr3_aa: CASSLIPGQGSNTEAFF
cdr3_nt: TGTGCCAGCAGCTTGATTCCGGGACAGGGTTCGAACACTGAAGCTTTCTTT

clone_size: few
v_call: TRBV11-2
j_call: TRBJ1-6
d_call: -
cdr3_aa: CASRFSGRGNSPLHF
cdr3_nt: TGTGCCAGCAGGTTTTCGGGCAGGGGTAATTCACCCCTCCACTTT

clone_size: few
v_call: TRBV18
j_call: TRBJ2-1
d_call: TRBD1
cdr3_aa: CASSPGQASSYNEQFF
cdr3_nt: TGTGCCAGCTCACCAGGACAGGCAAGCTCCTACAATGAGCAGTTCTTC

clone_size: few
v_call: TRBV5-1
j_call: TRBJ2-1
d_call: TRBD2
cdr3_aa: CASSLEASGGLYNEQFF
cdr3_nt: TGCGCCAGCAGCTTGGAGGCTAGCGGGGGACTTTACAATGAGCAGTTCTTC

clone_size: -
v_call: TRBV3-1
j_call: TRBJ2-6
d_call: -
cdr3_aa: CASSQLRLGSGANVLTF
cdr3_nt: TGTGCCAGCAGCCAACTTAGGCTTGGCTCTGGGGCCAACGTCCTGACTTTC

clone_size: few
v_call: TRBV7-3
j_call: TRBJ1-1
d_call: TRBD1
cdr3_aa: CASSPRQGAVTEAFF
cdr3_nt: TGTGCCAGCAGCCCCCGACAGGGGGCGGTCACTGAAGCTTTCTTT

clone_size: few
v_call: TRBV25-1
j_call: TRBJ2-5
d_call: -
cdr3_aa: CASSGWTQYF
cdr3_nt: TGTGCCAGCAGTGGTTGGACCCAGTACTTC

clone_size: many
v_call: TRBV6-5
j_call: TRBJ1-6
d_call: -
cdr3_aa: CASSFASSYNSPLHF
cdr3_nt: TGTGCCAGCAGTTTTGCTTCTTCCTATAATTCACCCCTCCACTTT

clone_size: -
v_call: TRBV5-1
j_call: TRBJ2-1
d_call: TRBD2
cdr3_aa: CASSGLSGGMANEQFF
cdr3_nt: TGCGCCAGCAGCGGGCTCAGCGGGGGTATGGCCAATGAGCAGTTCTTC

clone_size: -
v_call: TRBV29-1
j_call: TRBJ2-1
d_call: TRBD1
cdr3_aa: CSTGQVAEQFF
cdr3_nt: TGCAGCACCGGACAGGTAGCGGAGCAGTTCTTC

clone_size: -
v_call: TRBV5-1
j_call: TRBJ2-2
d_call: TRBD2
cdr3_aa: CASSRTSGGARAGELFF
cdr3_nt: TGCGCCAGCAGCCGGACTAGCGGGGGGGCCCGAGCCGGGGAGCTGTTTTTT

clone_size: -
v_call: TRBV27
j_call: TRBJ1-2
d_call: TRBD1
cdr3_aa: CASSSTTGYGDGYTF
cdr3_nt: TGTGCCAGCAGTTCCACGACAGGGTATGGAGATGGCTACACCTTC

clone_size: -
v_call: TRBV7-2
j_call: TRBJ2-5
d_call: -
cdr3_aa: CASSLEVRGETQYF
cdr3_nt: TGTGCCAGCAGTTTAGAGGTGCGGGGAGAGACCCAGTACTTC

clone_size: few
v_call: TRBV27
j_call: TRBJ2-1
d_call: -
cdr3_aa: CASRRLPSNEQFF
cdr3_nt: TGTGCCAGCCGGCGTCTACCGAGCAATGAGCAGTTCTTC

clone_size: -
v_call: TRBV5-6
j_call: TRBJ2-1
d_call: TRBD2
cdr3_aa: CASSYLSGVGYNEQFF
cdr3_nt: TGTGCCAGCAGTTATCTTAGCGGGGTTGGCTACAATGAGCAGTTCTTC

clone_size: -
v_call: TRBV3-1
j_call: TRBJ1-1
d_call: TRBD1
cdr3_aa: CASTQGQLINTEAFF
cdr3_nt: TGTGCCAGCACCCAGGGACAGCTGATAAACACTGAAGCTTTCTTT

clone_size: -
v_call: TRBV5-1
j_call: TRBJ1-1
d_call: -
cdr3_aa: CASSFSFGRGGTEAFF
cdr3_nt: TGCGCCAGCAGCTTTTCCTTTGGACGGGGCGGCACTGAAGCTTTCTTT

clone_size: -
v_call: TRBV27
j_call: TRBJ1-1
d_call: TRBD1
cdr3_aa: CASRLLGQGYTEAFF
cdr3_nt: TGTGCCAGCAGGTTATTGGGACAGGGATACACTGAAGCTTTCTTT